This T cell receptor beta chain emerged from a study of cytomegalovirus exposure and HLA in healthy donors. Study findings and constraints: Researchers reported in a later analysis that common viral pathogens appeared linked to several top clusters. Likely technical artifact: a cluster of highly shared sequence variants. Earlier results showed most TCR beta V segments being productive about 90% or about 30% of the time. High sensitivity and specificity were reportedly achieved when the classifier diagnosed cytomegalovirus status.

As for this clone: Its target is not known.

There are 14 residues in the CDR3. Trimming cost V 2 bases and J 4 bases; bases outside gene matches: 3. CDR1 is SGHTA and CDR2 is FQGNSA in the germline V gene. The primer mix had 60 Vbeta and 13 Jbeta primers. Some clones are missing from TCRdb's copy, which holds only in-frame ones; the method was immunoSEQ multiplex PCR. The table includes fewer than 250,000 clones, more than 65% detected once. V and J are TRBV7-2 and TRBJ2-5, with 8 bases fitting TRBD2. Material: PBMCs. This TCR was sampled from a man aged 40-55 years in good health and CMV-seropositive. The CDR3 bases are TGTGCCAGCAGCTTAAGCGGGAGTAGAGAGACCCAGTACTTC. This codes for CASSLSGSRETQYF.